These T cell receptor beta chains were read from a single sample in a study of T cells in Graves' hyperthyroidism and ophthalmopathy. TCRdb independently ran MiXCR on the multiplex PCR reads; one entry per CDR3 protein. This table has approximately 350,000 distinct CDR3 sequences, around 15% appearing once. Sequencing was performed on blood. All receptors come from an older woman with Graves' ophthalmopathy. The CDR3 runs from the conserved cysteine through the conserved F or W. Fields, in order: clone size, D gene, J gene, V gene, CDR3 protein, CDR3 DNA. D genes are given only for firm matches. Clone size is given for some rows only: seen once, a few or many times, or a class if the clone is expanded.

clone size: NA; D gene: NA; J gene: TRBJ2-3; V gene: TRBV20-1; CDR3 protein: CSASGGGVTDTQYF; CDR3 DNA: TGCAGTGCTAGTGGGGGAGGTGTCACAGATACGCAGTATTTT
clone size: NA; D gene: NA; J gene: TRBJ2-2; V gene: TRBV6-2/TRBV6-3; CDR3 protein: CASVKQAGELFF; CDR3 DNA: TGTGCCAGCGTCAAGCAGGCGGGGGAGCTGTTTTTT
clone size: many; D gene: TRBD2; J gene: TRBJ2-7; V gene: TRBV3-1; CDR3 protein: CASSQDSGRADEQYF; CDR3 DNA: TGTGCCAGCAGCCAAGATAGCGGGAGAGCGGACGAGCAGTACTTC
clone size: NA; D gene: NA; J gene: TRBJ2-5; V gene: TRBV5-5; CDR3 protein: CASSPGGNRLVTEYF; CDR3 DNA: TGTGCCAGCAGCCCTGGTGGCAACCGGCTGGTGACGGAGTACTTC
clone size: few; D gene: NA; J gene: TRBJ1-2; V gene: TRBV10-3; CDR3 protein: CAISDSGWVNGYTF; CDR3 DNA: TGTGCCATCAGCGACAGCGGCTGGGTGAATGGCTACACCTTC
clone size: NA; D gene: NA; J gene: TRBJ2-7; V gene: TRBV27; CDR3 protein: CASSESGGQGLAGRGYEQYF; CDR3 DNA: TGTGCCAGCAGTGAGTCTGGGGGACAGGGATTAGCGGGGAGAGGTTACGAGCAGTACTTC
clone size: many; D gene: TRBD2; J gene: TRBJ2-1; V gene: TRBV20-1; CDR3 protein: CSARARGINEQFF; CDR3 DNA: TGCAGTGCTAGGGCGCGGGGGATCAATGAGCAGTTCTTC
clone size: few; D gene: NA; J gene: TRBJ2-4; V gene: TRBV6-1; CDR3 protein: CASSDGSGVPNIQYF; CDR3 DNA: TGTGCCAGCAGTGATGGGTCAGGAGTCCCAAACATTCAGTACTTC
clone size: many; D gene: TRBD2; J gene: TRBJ2-1; V gene: TRBV3-1; CDR3 protein: CASSLPTSGIGNEQFF; CDR3 DNA: TGTGCCAGCAGCCTACCTACTAGCGGGATTGGTAATGAGCAGTTCTTC
clone size: NA; D gene: NA; J gene: TRBJ2-5; V gene: TRBV4-1; CDR3 protein: CASSQETYGETQYF; CDR3 DNA: TGCGCCAGCAGCCAAGAAACGTACGGAGAGACCCAGTACTTC
clone size: many; D gene: NA; J gene: TRBJ2-5; V gene: TRBV3-1; CDR3 protein: CASSPRTDQETQYF; CDR3 DNA: TGTGCCAGCAGCCCACGGACGGATCAAGAGACCCAGTACTTC
clone size: many; D gene: TRBD2; J gene: TRBJ2-7; V gene: TRBV12-3/TRBV12-4; CDR3 protein: CASIGLAGGEQYF; CDR3 DNA: TGTGCCAGCATAGGACTAGCGGGAGGCGAGCAGTACTTC
clone size: many; D gene: NA; J gene: TRBJ2-1; V gene: TRBV11-2; CDR3 protein: CASSLGAGEAMFF; CDR3 DNA: TGTGCCAGCAGCTTAGGGGCCGGAGAGGCCATGTTCTTC
clone size: many; D gene: NA; J gene: TRBJ2-3; V gene: TRBV7-9; CDR3 protein: CASSPSRGRTDTQYF; CDR3 DNA: TGTGCCAGCAGCCCGAGCCGGGGGCGCACAGATACGCAGTATTTT
clone size: many; D gene: NA; J gene: TRBJ1-5; V gene: TRBV11-2; CDR3 protein: CASSLGEGQPQHF; CDR3 DNA: TGTGCCAGCAGCTTAGGGGAAGGGCAGCCCCAGCATTTT
clone size: few; D gene: NA; J gene: TRBJ1-6; V gene: TRBV6-1; CDR3 protein: CASTHSNSPLHF; CDR3 DNA: TGTGCCAGCACCCACAGCAATTCACCCCTCCACTTT
clone size: many; D gene: TRBD1; J gene: TRBJ2-7; V gene: TRBV30; CDR3 protein: CAWTGQHSYEQYF; CDR3 DNA: TGTGCCTGGACGGGACAGCACTCCTACGAGCAGTACTTC
clone size: many; D gene: TRBD2; J gene: TRBJ2-3; V gene: TRBV6-2/TRBV6-3; CDR3 protein: CASRSSGTRADTQYF; CDR3 DNA: TGTGCCAGCAGGTCCTCCGGGACTAGAGCAGATACGCAGTATTTT
clone size: few; D gene: TRBD2; J gene: TRBJ2-1; V gene: TRBV7-6; CDR3 protein: CASSLGTEPTSGTVNEQFF; CDR3 DNA: TGTGCCAGCAGCTTAGGGACAGAACCGACTAGCGGGACCGTCAATGAGCAGTTCTTC
clone size: NA; D gene: NA; J gene: TRBJ1-1; V gene: TRBV4-1; CDR3 protein: CASSQDSGRSTEAFF; CDR3 DNA: TGCGCCAGCAGCCAAGATTCAGGCCGTTCCACTGAAGCTTTCTTT
clone size: many; D gene: TRBD2; J gene: TRBJ2-7; V gene: TRBV5-1; CDR3 protein: CASSLTSGIYEQYF; CDR3 DNA: TGCGCCAGCAGCCTGACTAGCGGGATCTACGAGCAGTACTTC
clone size: few; D gene: NA; J gene: TRBJ1-6; V gene: TRBV6-1; CDR3 protein: CASSLGGGNNSPLHF; CDR3 DNA: TGTGCCAGCAGCCTCGGGGGGGGAAATAATTCACCCCTCCACTTT